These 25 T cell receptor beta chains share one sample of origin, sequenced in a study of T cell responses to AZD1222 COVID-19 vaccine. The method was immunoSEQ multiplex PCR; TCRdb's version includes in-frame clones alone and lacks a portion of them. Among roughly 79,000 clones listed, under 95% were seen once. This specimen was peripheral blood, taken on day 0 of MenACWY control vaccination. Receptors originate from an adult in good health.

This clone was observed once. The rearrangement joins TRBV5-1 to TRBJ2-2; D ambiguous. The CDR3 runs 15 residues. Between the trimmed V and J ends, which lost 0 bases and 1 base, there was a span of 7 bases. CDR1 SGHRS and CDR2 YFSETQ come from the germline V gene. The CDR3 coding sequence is TGCGCCAGCAGCTTGGTACCGGAGAACACCGGGGAGCTGTTTTTT. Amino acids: CASSLVPENTGELFF.

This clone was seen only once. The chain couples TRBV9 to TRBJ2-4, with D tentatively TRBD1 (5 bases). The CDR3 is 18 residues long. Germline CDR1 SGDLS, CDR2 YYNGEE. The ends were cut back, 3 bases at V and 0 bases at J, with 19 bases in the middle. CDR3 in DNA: TGTGCCAGCAGCGCTACAGGTGACAGACCAGCAGCCAAAAACATTCAGTACTTC. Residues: CASSATGDRPAAKNIQYF. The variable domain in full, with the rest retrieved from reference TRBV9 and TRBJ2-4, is DSGVTQTPKHLITATGQRVTLRCSPRSGDLSVYWYQQSLDQGLQFLIQYYNGEERAKGNILERFSAQQFPDLHSELNLSSLELGDSALYFCASSATGDRPAAKNIQYFGAGTRLSVL.

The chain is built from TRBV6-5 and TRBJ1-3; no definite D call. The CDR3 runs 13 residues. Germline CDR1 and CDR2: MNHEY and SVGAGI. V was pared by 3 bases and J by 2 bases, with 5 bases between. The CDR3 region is CASSYVPGNTIYF. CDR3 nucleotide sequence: TGTGCCAGCAGTTATGTTCCTGGAAACACCATATATTTT.

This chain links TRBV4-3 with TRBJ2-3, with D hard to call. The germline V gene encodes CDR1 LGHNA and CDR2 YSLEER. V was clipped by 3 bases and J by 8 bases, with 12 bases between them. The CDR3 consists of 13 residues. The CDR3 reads CASSQVRAGTQYF. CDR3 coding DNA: TGCGCCAGCAGCCAGGTCCGAGCAGGTACGCAGTATTTT.

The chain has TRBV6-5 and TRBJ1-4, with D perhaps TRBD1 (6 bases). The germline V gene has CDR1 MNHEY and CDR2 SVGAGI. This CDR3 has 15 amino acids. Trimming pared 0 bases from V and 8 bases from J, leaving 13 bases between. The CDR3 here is CASSYSSGRGEKLFF. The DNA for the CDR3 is TGTGCCAGCAGTTACTCATCGGGTAGGGGGGAAAAACTGTTTTTT.

CDR3 sequence (DNA): TGTGCCAGCAGTTACTTACCGGGACAGGGCACTGAAGCTTTCTTT. Translating gives CASSYLPGQGTEAFF. The genes are TRBV6-5 and TRBJ1-1; 9 nucleotides align to TRBD1. J lost 4 bases, V lost 1 base, and 4 bases had no gene match. The CDR3 is 15 residues long. Germline V lookup: CDR1 MNHEY, CDR2 SVGAGI.

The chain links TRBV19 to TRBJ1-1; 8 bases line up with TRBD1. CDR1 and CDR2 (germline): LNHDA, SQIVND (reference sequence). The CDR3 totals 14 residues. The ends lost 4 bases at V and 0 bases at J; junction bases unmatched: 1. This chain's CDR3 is CASSKTGVNTEAFF. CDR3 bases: TGTGCCAGTAGTAAGACAGGGGTGAACACTGAAGCTTTCTTT.

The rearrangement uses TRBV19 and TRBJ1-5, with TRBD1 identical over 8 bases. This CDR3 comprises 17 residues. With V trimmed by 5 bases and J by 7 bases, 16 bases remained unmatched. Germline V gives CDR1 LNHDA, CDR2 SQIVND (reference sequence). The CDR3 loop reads CASSHTSDRAFTQPQHF. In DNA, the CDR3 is TGTGCCAGTAGTCATACTTCGGACAGGGCGTTCACGCAGCCCCAGCATTTT.

CDR3 loop: CASSTGGLIADTQYF. CDR3 DNA sequence: TGTGCCAGTAGTACGGGGGGCCTTATTGCAGATACGCAGTATTTT. The chain uses TRBV19 and TRBJ2-3, with D tentatively TRBD2 (7 bases). The V gene's germline CDR1 is LNHDA and CDR2 SQIVND (reference sequence). V lost 4 bases, J lost 4 bases, and 15 bases lay in between. CDR3 length: 15 amino acids.

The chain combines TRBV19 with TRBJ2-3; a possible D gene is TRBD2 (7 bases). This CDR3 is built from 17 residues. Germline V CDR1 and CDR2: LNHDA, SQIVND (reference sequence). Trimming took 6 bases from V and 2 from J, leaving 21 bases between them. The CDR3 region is CASSLLPGGLTTDTQYF. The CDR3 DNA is TGTGCCAGTAGCCTTTTGCCCGGGGGGCTAACCACAGATACGCAGTATTTT.

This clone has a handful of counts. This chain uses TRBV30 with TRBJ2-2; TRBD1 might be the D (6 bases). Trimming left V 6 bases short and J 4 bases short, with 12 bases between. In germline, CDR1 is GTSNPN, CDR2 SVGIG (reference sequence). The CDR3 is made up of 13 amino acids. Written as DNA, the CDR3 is TGTGCCTGCAGGGGTCGGTCCACCGGGGAGCTGTTTTTT. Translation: CACRGRSTGELFF.

The CDR3 region has the DNA TGTGCCAGCAGCTTAGCAGGGTCAGATACGCAGTATTTT. Translating gives CASSLAGSDTQYF. The chain uses TRBV7-9 and TRBJ2-3; unclear D gene. The CDR3 runs to 13 residues. V was shortened by 0 bases and J by 4 bases, with 5 bases between the two germline ends. Per the germline V gene, CDR1 is SEHNR and CDR2 is FQNEAQ (reference sequence). Filled out from reference TRBV7-9 and TRBJ2-3, the complete variable domain reads DTGVSQNPRHKITKRGQNVTFRCDPISEHNRLYWYRQTLGQGPEFLTYFQNEAQLEKSRLLSDRFSAERPKGSFSTLEIQRTEQGDSAMYLCASSLAGSDTQYFGPGTRLTVL.

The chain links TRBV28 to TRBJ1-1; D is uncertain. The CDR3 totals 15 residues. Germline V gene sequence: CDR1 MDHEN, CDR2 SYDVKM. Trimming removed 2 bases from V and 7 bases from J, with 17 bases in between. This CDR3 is CASSLPRRGKYEAFF. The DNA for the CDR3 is TGTGCCAGCAGTTTACCTCGGCGGGGAAAATATGAAGCTTTCTTT.

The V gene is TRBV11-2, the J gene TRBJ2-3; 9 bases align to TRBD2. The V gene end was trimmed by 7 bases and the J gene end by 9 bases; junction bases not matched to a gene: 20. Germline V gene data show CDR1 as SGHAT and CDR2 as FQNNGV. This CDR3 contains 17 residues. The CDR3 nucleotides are TGTGCCAGCACCGGCCGGAGCGGGAGGCTAAGACAAACGACGCAGTATTTT. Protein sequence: CASTGRSGRLRQTTQYF.

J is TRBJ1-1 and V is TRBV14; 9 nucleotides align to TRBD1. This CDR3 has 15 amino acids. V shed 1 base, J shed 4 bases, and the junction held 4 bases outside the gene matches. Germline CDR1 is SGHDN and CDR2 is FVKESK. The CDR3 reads CASSQAGTGTTEAFF. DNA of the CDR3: TGTGCCAGCAGCCAAGCAGGGACAGGGACCACTGAAGCTTTCTTT.

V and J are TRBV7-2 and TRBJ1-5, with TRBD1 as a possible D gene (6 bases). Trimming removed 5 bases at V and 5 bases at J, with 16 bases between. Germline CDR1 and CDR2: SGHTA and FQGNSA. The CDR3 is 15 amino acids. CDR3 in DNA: TGTGCCAGCAGCCTTGACAGGTTTGGGTATCAGCCCCAGCATTTT. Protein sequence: CASSLDRFGYQPQHF.

In nucleotides, the CDR3 is TGCAGTGCTAGTGAGAACTCCTACGAGCAGTACTTC. Amino acid sequence: CSASENSYEQYF. The V gene is TRBV20-1, the J gene TRBJ2-7; no clear D gene. Trimming stripped 3 bases from V and 0 bases from J, with 6 bases between. This CDR3 has 12 residues. Germline V gene sequence: CDR1 DFQATT, CDR2 SNEGSKA (reference sequence).

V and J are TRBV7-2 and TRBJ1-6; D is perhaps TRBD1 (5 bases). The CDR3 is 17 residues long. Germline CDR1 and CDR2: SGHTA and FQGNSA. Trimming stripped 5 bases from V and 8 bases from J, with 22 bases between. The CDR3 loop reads CASSPGPGMGGHSPLHF. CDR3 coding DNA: TGTGCCAGCAGCCCCGGCCCAGGGATGGGCGGGCATTCACCCCTCCACTTT. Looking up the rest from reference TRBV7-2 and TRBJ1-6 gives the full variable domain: GAGVSQSPSNKVTEKGKDVELRCDPISGHTALYWYRQSLGQGLEFLIYFQGNSAPDKSGLPSDRFSAERTGGSVSTLTIQRTQQEDSAVYLCASSPGPGMGGHSPLHFGNGTRLTVT.

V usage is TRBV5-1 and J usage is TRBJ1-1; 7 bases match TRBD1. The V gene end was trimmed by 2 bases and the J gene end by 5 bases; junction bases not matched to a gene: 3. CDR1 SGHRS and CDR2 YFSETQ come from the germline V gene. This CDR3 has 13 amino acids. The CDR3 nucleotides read TGCGCCAGCAGCTTTACAGGGGATACTGAAGCTTTCTTT. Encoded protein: CASSFTGDTEAFF.

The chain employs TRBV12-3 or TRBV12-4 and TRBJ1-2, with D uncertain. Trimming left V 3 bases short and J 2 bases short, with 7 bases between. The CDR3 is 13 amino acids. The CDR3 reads CASSLILNYGYTF. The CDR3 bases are TGTGCCAGCAGTTTGATCCTCAACTATGGCTACACCTTC.

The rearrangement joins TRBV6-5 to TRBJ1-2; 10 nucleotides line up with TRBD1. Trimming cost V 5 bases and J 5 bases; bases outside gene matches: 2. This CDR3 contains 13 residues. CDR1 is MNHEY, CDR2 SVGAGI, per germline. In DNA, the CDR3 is TGTGCCAGCAGTAGGGACAGGGGATATGGCTACACCTTC. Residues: CASSRDRGYGYTF.

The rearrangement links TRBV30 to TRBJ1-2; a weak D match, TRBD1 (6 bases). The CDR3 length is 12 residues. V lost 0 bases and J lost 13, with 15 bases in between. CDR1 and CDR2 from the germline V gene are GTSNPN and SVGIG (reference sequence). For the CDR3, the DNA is TGTGCCTGGAGTGTTGCCGGGGGCGGCGGCACCTTC. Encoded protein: CAWSVAGGGGTF. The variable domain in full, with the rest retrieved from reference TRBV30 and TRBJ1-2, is SQTIHQWPATLVQPVGSPLSLECTVEGTSNPNLYWYRQAAGRGLQLLFYSVGIGQISSEVPQNLSASRPQDRQFILSSKKLLLSDSGFYLCAWSVAGGGGTFGSGTRLTVV.

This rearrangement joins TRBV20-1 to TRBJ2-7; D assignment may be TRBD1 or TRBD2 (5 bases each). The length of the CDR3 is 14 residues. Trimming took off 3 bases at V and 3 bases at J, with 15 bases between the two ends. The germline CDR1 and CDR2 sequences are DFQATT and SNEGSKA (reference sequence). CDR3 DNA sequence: TGCAGTGCTAGTTTGGGGGTTGAGGGCTACGAGCAGTACTTC. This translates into CSASLGVEGYEQYF.

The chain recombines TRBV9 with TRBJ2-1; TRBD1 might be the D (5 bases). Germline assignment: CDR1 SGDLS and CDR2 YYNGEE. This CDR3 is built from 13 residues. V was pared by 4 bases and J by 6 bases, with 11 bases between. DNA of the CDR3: TGTGCCAGCAGCACCCTCCAGGGCAATGAGCAGTTCTTC. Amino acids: CASSTLQGNEQFF.

In DNA form, the CDR3 reads TGCGCCAGACAGGGGCCGGGTGACTACGAGCAGTACTTC. Its translation is CARQGPGDYEQYF. The V gene is TRBV10-1, the J gene TRBJ2-7, with 7 bases aligning to TRBD1. Germline-derived CDR1 and CDR2 are WNHNN and SYGVQD (reference sequence). The CDR3 consists of 13 residues. With 9 bases clipped from V and 3 bases from J, the junction kept 8 bases outside the gene matches.